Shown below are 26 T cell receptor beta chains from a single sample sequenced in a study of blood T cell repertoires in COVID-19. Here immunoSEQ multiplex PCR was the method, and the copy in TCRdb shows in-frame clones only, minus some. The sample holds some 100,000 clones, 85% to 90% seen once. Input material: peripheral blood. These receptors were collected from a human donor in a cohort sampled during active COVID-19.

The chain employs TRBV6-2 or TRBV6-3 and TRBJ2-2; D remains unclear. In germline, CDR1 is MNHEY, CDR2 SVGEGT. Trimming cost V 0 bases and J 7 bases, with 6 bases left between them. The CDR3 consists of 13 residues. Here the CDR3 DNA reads TGTGCCAGCAGTTACTCCTTGAGCGGGGAGCTGTTTTTT. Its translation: CASSYSLSGELFF.

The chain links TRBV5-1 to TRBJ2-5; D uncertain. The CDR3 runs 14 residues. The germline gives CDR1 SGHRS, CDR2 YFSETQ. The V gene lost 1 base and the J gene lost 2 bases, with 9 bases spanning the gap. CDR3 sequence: CASSLQVKQETQYF. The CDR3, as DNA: TGCGCCAGCAGCTTGCAGGTTAAACAAGAGACCCAGTACTTC.

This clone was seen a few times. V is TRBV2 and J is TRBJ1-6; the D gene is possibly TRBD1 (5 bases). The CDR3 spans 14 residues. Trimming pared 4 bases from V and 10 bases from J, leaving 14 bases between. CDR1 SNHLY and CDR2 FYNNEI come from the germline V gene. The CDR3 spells CASSVTADRSPLHF. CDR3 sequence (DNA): TGTGCCAGCAGTGTTACCGCCGACAGATCACCCCTCCACTTT.

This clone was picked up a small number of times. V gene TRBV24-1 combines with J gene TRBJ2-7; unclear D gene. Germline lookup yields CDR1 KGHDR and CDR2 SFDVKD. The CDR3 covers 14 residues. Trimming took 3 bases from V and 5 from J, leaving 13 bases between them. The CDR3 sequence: CATSDDARNDEQYF. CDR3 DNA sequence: TGTGCCACCAGTGATGATGCCAGAAACGACGAGCAGTACTTC.

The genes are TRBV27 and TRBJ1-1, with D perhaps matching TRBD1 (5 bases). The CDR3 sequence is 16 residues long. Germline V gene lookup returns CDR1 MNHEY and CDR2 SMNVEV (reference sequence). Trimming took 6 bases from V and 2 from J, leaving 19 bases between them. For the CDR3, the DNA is TGTGCCAGCAGCCCGGAGGGGTCAGGGAGTAACACTGAAGCTTTCTTT. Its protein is CASSPEGSGSNTEAFF.

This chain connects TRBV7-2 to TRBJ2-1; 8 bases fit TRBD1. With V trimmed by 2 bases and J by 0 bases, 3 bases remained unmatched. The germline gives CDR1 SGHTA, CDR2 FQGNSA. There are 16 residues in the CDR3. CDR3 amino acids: CASSLQGASSYNEQFF. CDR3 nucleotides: TGTGCCAGCAGCTTACAGGGGGCCTCCTCCTACAATGAGCAGTTCTTC.

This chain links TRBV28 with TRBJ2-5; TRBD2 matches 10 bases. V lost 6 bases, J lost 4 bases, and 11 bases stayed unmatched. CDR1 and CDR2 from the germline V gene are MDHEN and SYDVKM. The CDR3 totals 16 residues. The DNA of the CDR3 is TGTGCCAGCAGCTCCCCTAGTAGCGGGAGGCTAGAGACCCAGTACTTC. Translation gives CASSSPSSGRLETQYF. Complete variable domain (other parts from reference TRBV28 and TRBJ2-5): DVKVTQSSRYLVKRTGEKVFLECVQDMDHENMFWYRQDPGLGLRLIYFSYDVKMKEKGDIPEGYSVSREKKERFSLILESASTNQTSMYLCASSSPSSGRLETQYFGPGTRLLVL.

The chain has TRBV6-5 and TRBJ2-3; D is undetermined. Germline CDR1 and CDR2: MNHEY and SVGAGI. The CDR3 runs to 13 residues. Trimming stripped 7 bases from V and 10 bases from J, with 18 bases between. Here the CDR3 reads CASTSRTRRAQYF. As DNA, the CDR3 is TGTGCCAGCACATCCCGAACCCGCCGGGCGCAGTATTTT.

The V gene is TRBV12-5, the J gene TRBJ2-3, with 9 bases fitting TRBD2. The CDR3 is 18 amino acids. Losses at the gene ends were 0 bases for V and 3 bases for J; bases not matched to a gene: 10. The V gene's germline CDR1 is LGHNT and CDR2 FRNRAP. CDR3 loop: CASGLVKDGTSKTDTQYF. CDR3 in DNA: TGTGCTAGTGGTTTGGTCAAGGACGGGACTAGCAAAACAGATACGCAGTATTTT.

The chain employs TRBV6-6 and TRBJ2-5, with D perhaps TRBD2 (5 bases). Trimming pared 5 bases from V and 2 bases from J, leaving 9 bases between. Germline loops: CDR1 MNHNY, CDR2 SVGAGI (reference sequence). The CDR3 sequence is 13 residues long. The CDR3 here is CASSPRGQETQYF. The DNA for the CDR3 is TGTGCCAGCAGTCCCCGGGGTCAAGAGACCCAGTACTTC.

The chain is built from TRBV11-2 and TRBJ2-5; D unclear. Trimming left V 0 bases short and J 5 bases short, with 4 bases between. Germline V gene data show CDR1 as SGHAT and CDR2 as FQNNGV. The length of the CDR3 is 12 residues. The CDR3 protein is CASSLDLETQYF. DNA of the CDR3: TGTGCCAGCAGCTTAGATCTGGAGACCCAGTACTTC.

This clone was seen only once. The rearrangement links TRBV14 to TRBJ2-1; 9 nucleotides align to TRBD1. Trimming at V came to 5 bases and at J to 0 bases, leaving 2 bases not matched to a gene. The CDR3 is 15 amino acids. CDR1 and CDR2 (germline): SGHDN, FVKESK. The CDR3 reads CASSLQGASYNEQFF. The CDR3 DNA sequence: TGTGCCAGCAGCTTACAGGGGGCCTCCTACAATGAGCAGTTCTTC. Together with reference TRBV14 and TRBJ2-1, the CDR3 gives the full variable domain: EAGVTQFPSHSVIEKGQTVTLRCDPISGHDNLYWYRRVMGKEIKFLLHFVKESKQDESGMPNNRFLAERTGGTYSTLKVQPAELEDSGVYFCASSLQGASYNEQFFGPGTRLTVL.

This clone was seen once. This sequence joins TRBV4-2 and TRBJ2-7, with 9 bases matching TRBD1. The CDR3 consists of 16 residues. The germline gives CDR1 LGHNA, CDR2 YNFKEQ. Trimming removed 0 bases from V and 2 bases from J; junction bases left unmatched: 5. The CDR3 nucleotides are TGTGCCAGCAGCCAAGAAGGGACAGGGACCACCTACGAGCAGTACTTC. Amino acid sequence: CASSQEGTGTTYEQYF.

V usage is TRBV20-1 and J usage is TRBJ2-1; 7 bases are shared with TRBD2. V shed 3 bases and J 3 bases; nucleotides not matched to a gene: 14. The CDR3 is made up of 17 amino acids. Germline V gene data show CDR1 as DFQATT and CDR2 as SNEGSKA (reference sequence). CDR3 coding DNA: TGCAGTGCTAGTGCGGTAGAGGGACTAAGGGACTACAATGAGCAGTTCTTC. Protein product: CSASAVEGLRDYNEQFF.

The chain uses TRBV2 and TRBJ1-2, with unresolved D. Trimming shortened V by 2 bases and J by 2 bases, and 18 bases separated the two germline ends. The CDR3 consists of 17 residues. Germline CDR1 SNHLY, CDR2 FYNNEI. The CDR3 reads CASSETGFGVSNYGYTF. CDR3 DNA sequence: TGTGCCAGCAGTGAAACCGGTTTCGGGGTATCGAACTATGGCTACACCTTC.

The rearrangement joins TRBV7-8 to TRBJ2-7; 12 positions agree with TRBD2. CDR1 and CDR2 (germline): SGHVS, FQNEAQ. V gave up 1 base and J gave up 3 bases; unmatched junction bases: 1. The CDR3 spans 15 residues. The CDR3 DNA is TGTGCCAGCAGCTTAGGACTAGCGGGGGTCTACGAGCAGTACTTC. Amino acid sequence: CASSLGLAGVYEQYF.

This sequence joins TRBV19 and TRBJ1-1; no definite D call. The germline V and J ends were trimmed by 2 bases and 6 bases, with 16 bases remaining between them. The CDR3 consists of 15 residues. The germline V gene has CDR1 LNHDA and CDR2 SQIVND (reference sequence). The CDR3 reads CASSIKGSGYAEAFF. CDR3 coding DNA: TGTGCCAGTAGTATAAAAGGGTCGGGGTACGCTGAAGCTTTCTTT.

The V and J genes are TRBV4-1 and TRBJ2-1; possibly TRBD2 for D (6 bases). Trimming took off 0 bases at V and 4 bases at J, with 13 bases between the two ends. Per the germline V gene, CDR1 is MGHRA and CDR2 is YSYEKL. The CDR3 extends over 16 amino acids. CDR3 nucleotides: TGCGCCAGCAGCCAAGATGGCGGGATGGGGTACAATGAGCAGTTCTTC. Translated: CASSQDGGMGYNEQFF.

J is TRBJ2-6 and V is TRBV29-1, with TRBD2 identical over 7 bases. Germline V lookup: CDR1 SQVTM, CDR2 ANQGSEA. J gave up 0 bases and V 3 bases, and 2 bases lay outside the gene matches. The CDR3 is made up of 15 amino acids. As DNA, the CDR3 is TGCAGCGTTGATGGGGGGGTCTCTGGGGCCAACGTCCTGACTTTC. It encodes CSVDGGVSGANVLTF.

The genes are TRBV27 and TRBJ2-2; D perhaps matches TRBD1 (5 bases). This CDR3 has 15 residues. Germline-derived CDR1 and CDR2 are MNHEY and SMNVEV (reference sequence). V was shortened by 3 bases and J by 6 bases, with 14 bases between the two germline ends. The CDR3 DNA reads TGTGCCAGCAGTTTGGGGCCAGAGCTTTCCGGGGAGCTGTTTTTT. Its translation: CASSLGPELSGELFF.

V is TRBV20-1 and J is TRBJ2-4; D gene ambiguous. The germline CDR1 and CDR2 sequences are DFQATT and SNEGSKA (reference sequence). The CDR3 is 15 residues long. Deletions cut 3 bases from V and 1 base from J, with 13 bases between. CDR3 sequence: CSASFLTTAKNIQYF. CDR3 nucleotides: TGCAGTGCTAGTTTTCTAACGACTGCCAAAAACATTCAGTACTTC.

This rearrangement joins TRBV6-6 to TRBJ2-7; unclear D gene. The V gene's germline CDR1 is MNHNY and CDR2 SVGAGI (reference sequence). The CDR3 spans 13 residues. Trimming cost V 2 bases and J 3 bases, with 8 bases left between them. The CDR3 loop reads CASSYASNYEQYF. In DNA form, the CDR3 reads TGTGCCAGCAGTTACGCCAGTAACTACGAGCAGTACTTC.

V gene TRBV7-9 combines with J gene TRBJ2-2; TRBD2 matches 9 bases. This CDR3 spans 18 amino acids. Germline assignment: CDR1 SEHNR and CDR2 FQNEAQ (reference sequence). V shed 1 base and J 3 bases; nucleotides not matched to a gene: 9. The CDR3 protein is CASSLGPIAGVYTGELFF. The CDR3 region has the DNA TGTGCCAGCAGCTTAGGTCCAATAGCGGGAGTGTACACCGGGGAGCTGTTTTTT. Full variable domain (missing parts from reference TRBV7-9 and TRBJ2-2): DTGVSQNPRHKITKRGQNVTFRCDPISEHNRLYWYRQTLGQGPEFLTYFQNEAQLEKSRLLSDRFSAERPKGSFSTLEIQRTEQGDSAMYLCASSLGPIAGVYTGELFFGEGSRLTVL.

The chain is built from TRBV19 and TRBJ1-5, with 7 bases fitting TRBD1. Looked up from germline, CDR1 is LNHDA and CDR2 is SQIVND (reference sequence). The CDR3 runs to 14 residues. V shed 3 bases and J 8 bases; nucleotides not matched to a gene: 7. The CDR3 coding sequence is TGTGCCAGTAGTATGGGACAGACGGGCGAGCCCCAGCATTTT. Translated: CASSMGQTGEPQHF.

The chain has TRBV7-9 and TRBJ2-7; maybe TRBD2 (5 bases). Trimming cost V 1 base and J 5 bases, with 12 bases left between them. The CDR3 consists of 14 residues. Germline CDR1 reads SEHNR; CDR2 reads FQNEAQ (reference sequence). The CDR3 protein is CASSLGRGVHEQYF. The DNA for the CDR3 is TGTGCCAGCAGCTTAGGCCGGGGTGTCCACGAGCAGTACTTC.

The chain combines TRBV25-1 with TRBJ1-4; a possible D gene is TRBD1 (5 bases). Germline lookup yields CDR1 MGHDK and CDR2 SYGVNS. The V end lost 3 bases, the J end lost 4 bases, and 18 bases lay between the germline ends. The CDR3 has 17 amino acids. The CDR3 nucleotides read TGTGCCAGCAGTGATGGTTGGGCCAGGGTCGGTAATGAAAAACTGTTTTTT. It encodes CASSDGWARVGNEKLFF.